This T cell receptor (beta chain) was captured in a study of CD8+CD57+ T cells in acquired aplastic anemia. Looking at the study overall: Sorted CD4+ and CD8+ cells yielded DNA averaging around 3.2 ug.

The CDR3 consists of 13 residues. J lost 5 bases, V lost 5 bases, and 1 base had no gene match. Germline V gene lookup returns CDR1 LNHDA and CDR2 SQIVND (reference sequence). Investigators profiled TCR beta VDJ and CDR3 from genomic DNA template. TCRdb used MiXCR to reprocess the reads, holding one entry per CDR3 protein. The repertoire holds approximately 180,000 distinct CDR3 sequences, roughly 65% seen once, with approximately 46% in the top ten. Study results and caveats: Approximately 27 CD8+ CDR3 sequences occurred in both the patients and the controls. With respect to CD8+ Simpson's diversity, patients and controls did not differ significantly.

In the case of this clonotype: Its specificity is not known.

Patients included in sequencing had previously demonstrated CD8+CD57+ cell expansion by flow cytometry. Among the patients, none had received any therapy at the time of blood sampling. This sequence was found in a human donor with aplastic anemia. The chain recombines TRBV19 with TRBJ2-4; 9 bases align to TRBD1. Sample: sorted CD4+, CD8+, or CD8+CD57+ T cells (not recorded which) from PBMCs. CDR3 region: CASSRQGENIQYF. The CDR3, as DNA: TGTGCCAGTAGTCGACAGGGGGAAAACATTCAGTACTTC.